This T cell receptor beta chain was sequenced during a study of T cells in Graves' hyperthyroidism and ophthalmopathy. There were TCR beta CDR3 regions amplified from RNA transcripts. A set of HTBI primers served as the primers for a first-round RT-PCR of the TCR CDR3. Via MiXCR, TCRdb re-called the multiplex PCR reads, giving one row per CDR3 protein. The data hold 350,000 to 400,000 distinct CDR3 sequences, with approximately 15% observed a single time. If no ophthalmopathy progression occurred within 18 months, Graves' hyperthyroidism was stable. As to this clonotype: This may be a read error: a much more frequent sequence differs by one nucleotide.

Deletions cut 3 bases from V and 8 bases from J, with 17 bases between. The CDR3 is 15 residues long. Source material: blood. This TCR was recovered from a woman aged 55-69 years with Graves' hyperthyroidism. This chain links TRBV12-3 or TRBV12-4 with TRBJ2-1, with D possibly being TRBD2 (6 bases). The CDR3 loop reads CASSFIGLTGDEQFF. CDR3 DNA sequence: TGTGCCAGCAGTTTTATTGGACTAACGGGAGATGAGCAGTTCTTC.